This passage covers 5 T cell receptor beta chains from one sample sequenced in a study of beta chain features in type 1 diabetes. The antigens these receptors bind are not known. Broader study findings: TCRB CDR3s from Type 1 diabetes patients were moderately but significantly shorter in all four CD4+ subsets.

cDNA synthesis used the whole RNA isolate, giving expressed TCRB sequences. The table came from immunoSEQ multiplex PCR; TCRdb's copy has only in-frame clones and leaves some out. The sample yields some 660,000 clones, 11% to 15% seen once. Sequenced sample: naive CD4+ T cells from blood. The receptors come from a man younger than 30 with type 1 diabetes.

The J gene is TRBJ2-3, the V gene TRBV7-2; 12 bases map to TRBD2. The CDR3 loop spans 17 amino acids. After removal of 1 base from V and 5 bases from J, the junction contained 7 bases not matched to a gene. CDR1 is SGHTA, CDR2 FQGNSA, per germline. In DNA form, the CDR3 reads TGTGCCAGCAGCTTAGTTTCTAGCGGGGGGGCCTTAGATACGCAGTATTTT. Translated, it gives CASSLVSSGGALDTQYF.

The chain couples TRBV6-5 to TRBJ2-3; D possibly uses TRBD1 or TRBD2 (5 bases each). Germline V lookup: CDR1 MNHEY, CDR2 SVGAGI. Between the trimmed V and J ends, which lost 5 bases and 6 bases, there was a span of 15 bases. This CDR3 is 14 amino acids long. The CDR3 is CASSLARGRDTQYF. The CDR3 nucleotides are TGTGCCAGCAGTCTAGCCCGGGGCCGGGATACGCAGTATTTT.

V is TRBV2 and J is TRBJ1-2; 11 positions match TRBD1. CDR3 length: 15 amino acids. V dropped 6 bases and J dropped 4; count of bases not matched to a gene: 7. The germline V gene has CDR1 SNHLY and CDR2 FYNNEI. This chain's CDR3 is CASRDRGLPGYGYTF. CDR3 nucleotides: TGTGCCAGCAGGGACAGGGGGCTTCCGGGCTATGGCTACACCTTC.

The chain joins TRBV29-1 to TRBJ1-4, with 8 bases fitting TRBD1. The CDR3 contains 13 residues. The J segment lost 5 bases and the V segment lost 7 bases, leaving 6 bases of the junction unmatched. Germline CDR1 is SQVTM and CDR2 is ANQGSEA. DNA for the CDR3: TGCAGCGCTGGGACAGGACAAAATGAAAAACTGTTTTTT. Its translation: CSAGTGQNEKLFF.

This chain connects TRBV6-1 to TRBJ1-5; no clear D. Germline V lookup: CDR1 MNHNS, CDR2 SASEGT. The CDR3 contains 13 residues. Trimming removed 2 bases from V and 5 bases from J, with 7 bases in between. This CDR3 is CASSEREYQPQHF. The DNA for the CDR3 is TGTGCCAGCAGTGAACGTGAGTATCAGCCCCAGCATTTT.